The following is a T cell receptor beta chain sequence with its context. In its sample, this clonotype was seen many times. It has no known antigen specificity. Qualities for individual bases were not recorded, and no much larger clone is one base off. This entry is derived from a study of T cells in Graves' hyperthyroidism and ophthalmopathy (dated by TCRdb to the late 2010s). In terms of the full investigation: Peripheral blood samples were taken at the time of initial diagnosis, prior to any treatment. TCR V-J signatures able to tell the groups apart were searched for in a discovery cohort of 95 or so patients, of whom around 43 had Graves' ophthalmopathy and around 56 had stable Graves' hyperthyroidism. An independent validation cohort of 18 to 20 hyperthyroidism patients and approximately 15 patients who later progressed to ophthalmopathy tested prospective prediction of ophthalmopathy. The 90 or so discovery patients were randomly split 7:3 into training and test sets. The study also compared thyroid tissue and blood T-cell repertoires from 6 or 7 Graves' hyperthyroidism patients. Following sampling, methimazole starting at 30 mg daily was given to hyperthyroidism patients, and high-dose intravenous methylprednisolone was given to ophthalmopathy patients. The paper reports TCR Vbeta CDR3 sequencing of over 130 peripheral blood samples: 43 ophthalmopathy, 70 to 85 hyperthyroidism and around 17 progressor patients. Findings and caveats that apply to the study as a whole: Ophthalmopathy was separated from stable hyperthyroidism by a 13 V-J signature model, with 85% to 90% sensitivity and 81% to 82% specificity obtained in cross-validation and 80%/75% obtained in testing. In validation, progression to ophthalmopathy was predicted by the model with approximately 67% sensitivity and 72% to 85% specificity, a median of roughly 6 months before onset. Most expanded thyroid clonotypes (frequency above 0.001) were also found in blood, which suggests that blood repertoires may mirror thyroid immune responses. No statistical method was used to fix the sample size in advance, and group allocation was not hidden from the investigators.

Trimming takes 6 bases from V and 0 bases from J, and the germline ends sit 10 bases apart. CDR1 and CDR2, looked up from the germline V gene, are SNHLY and FYNNEI. Reading from cysteine to phenylalanine, the CDR3 counts 14 amino acids. Left in the record is the CDR3 DNA by itself, 42 bases read in frame from the first base. Graves' hyperthyroidism was defined as stable when no progression to ophthalmopathy occurred over 18 months of follow-up. Hyperthyroidism patients were newly diagnosed, had a disease duration of under 2 months, and were aged 18 to 65 years. The study excluded patients with uncontrolled infections, other autoimmune diseases, pregnancy or lactation. Diagnoses were based on clinical symptoms, serum thyroxine and TRAb, thyroid ultrasound and orbital computed tomography. Ficoll-Paque density gradient centrifugation was used to isolate PBMCs from approximately 11 ml of fresh peripheral blood. Total RNA was extracted with Trizol reagent, and quality was checked on an Agilent 2100 Bioanalyzer.

TCR beta CDR3 regions were amplified from RNA transcripts. The first round of RT-PCR for the TCR CDR3 was performed with the HTBI primer set and the Qiagen OneStep RT-PCR kit. Libraries were constructed in a second round of multiplex PCR, after which size selection and purification were carried out. The libraries were sequenced on an Illumina HiSeq2000 using paired-end 100 bp reads. Per the authors' processing: Raw data were processed with SOAPnuke, discarding reads with adapters, uncalled bases, mean Phred below 15, or no exact constant-primer or identifier match. High-quality paired reads were merged using COPE v1.2.5, and each unique nucleotide sequence was defined as a clonotype. MiTCR v1.1 was used to align the clonotypes against IMGT TRBV, TRBD and TRBJ reference segments. Analysis was restricted to V-J combinations with a frequency above 0.0001, which covered roughly 99% of repertoires. A TCS score was defined as the ratio between F50 (clonal expansion) and ExV (chaos), using BLOSUM62-based TCRdist between CDR3 peptides within each V-J. Welch's t-statistics and random forest reduced 500 to 550 V-J features to fewer than 15, which were used in a naive Bayes classifier (R e1071). TCRdb itself trimmed the public reads at Q25 with fastp, ran MiXCR and retained productive beta chains. For every CDR3 protein sequence, its rows merge into one entry that carries the most common genes and DNA. TCRdb assigned the V and J calls; the authors' analysis was not used. Recorded for this sample are 300,000 or so distinct CDR3 sequences; roughly 18% of them occurred a single time. Under 55% of the sample is in the top ten clones.

The sequenced material came from blood. Rearrangement joined TRBV2 to TRBJ2-3, with the D gene not clear enough to name. The source is a woman aged 50 to 60 with Graves' hyperthyroidism. The CDR3 corresponds to CASRVARSTDTQYF. The DNA reads TGTGCCAGCAGGGTTGCGAGAAGCACAGATACGCAGTATTTT. Reference TRBV2 and TRBJ2-3 proteins supply the regions before and after the CDR3; the full variable domain is: EPEVTQTPSHQVTQMGQEVILRCVPISNHLYFYWYRQILGQKVEFLVSFYNNEISEKSEIFDDQFSVERPDGSNFTLKIRSTKLEDSAMYFCASRVARSTDTQYFGPGTRLTVL.